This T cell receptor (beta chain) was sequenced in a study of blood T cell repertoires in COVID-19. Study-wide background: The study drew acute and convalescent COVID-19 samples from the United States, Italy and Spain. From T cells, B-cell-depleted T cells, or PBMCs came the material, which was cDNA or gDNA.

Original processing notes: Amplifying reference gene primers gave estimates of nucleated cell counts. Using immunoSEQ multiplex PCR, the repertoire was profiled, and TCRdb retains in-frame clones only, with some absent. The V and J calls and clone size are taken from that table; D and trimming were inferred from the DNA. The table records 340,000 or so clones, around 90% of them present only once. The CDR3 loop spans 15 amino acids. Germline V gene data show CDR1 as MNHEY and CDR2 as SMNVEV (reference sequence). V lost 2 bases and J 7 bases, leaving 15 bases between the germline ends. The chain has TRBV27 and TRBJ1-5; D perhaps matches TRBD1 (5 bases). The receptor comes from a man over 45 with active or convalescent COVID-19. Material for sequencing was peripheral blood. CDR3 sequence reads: CASSLGYGGGQPQHF. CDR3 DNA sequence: TGTGCCAGCAGTTTAGGATACGGGGGTGGACAGCCCCAGCATTTT.